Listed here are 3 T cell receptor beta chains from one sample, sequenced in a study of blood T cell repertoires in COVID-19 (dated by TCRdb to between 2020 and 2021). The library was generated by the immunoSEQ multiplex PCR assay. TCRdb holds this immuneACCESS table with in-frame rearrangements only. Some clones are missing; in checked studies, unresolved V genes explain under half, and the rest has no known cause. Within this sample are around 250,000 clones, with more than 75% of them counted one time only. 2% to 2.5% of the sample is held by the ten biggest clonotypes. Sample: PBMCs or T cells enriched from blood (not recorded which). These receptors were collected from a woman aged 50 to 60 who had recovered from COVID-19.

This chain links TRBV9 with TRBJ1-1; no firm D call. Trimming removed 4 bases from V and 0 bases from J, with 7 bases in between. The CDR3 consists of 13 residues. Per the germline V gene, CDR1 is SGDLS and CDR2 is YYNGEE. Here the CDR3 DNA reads TGTGCCAGCAGCATTAACTTGAACACTGAAGCTTTCTTT. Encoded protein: CASSINLNTEAFF.

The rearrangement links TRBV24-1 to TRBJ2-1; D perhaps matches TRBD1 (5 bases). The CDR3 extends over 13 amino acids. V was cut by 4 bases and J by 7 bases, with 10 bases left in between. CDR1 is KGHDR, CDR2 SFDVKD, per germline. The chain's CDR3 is CATSDRAENEQFF. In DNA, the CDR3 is TGTGCCACCAGTGACAGGGCAGAAAATGAGCAGTTCTTC.

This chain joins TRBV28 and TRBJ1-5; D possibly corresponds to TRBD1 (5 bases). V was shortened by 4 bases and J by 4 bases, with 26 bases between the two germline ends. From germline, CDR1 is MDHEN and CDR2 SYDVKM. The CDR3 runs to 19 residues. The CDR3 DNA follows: TGTGCCAGCAGTTCCCTATACGACCCACAGGATTGGGGTAATCAGCCCCAGCATTTT. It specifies CASSSLYDPQDWGNQPQHF.